This paragraph reports one T cell receptor (beta chain). No antigen is known for it. This specimen comes from a study of CD8 T cells in ankylosing spondylitis. Whole-study results and caveats: A motif of 7 or 8 highly homologous TCR beta variants was seen as apparently characteristic of ankylosing spondylitis blood.

In TCRdb, the 5' RACE reads were re-called with MiXCR into one record per CDR3 protein. The sample has fewer than 400,000 distinct CDR3 sequences, more than 20% seen once. There are 16 residues in the CDR3. J gave up 0 bases and V 4 bases, and 5 bases lay outside the gene matches. CDR1 LGHNA and CDR2 YNFKEQ come from the germline V gene. This chain uses TRBV4-2 with TRBJ2-7; 11 bases are a match to TRBD2. The source material was blood, either unsorted or a sorted T cell fraction (not recorded which). This TCR came from a male donor with ankylosing spondylitis. The CDR3 loop is CASSPLLAGGSYEQYF. The CDR3 DNA reads TGTGCCAGCAGCCCTCTCCTAGCGGGAGGCTCCTACGAGCAGTACTTC.